This T cell receptor beta chain appears in the sequencing data of a study of graft-versus-host responses after intestinal transplantation. Study context: In this cohort, recipients had multivisceral, liver-intestinal, or isolated intestinal transplants. Every one of the recipients received anti-thymocyte globulin induction and afterwards took tacrolimus and steroids for three to four years. Notes on the study in general: Those patients showing graft-donor T cell macrochimerism displayed high graft-versus-host to host-versus-graft clonal ratios in allografts. GvH clones appeared in recipient marrow, some first in ileum or blood.

V was pared by 1 base and J by 9 bases, with 10 bases between. Germline CDR1 and CDR2: GTSNPN and SVGIG (reference sequence). The CDR3 is made up of 12 amino acids. Sequencing used immunoSEQ multiplex PCR; TCRdb keeps in-frame clones, though not all of them. The table lists over 9,500 clones, approximately 84% of them singletons. Of note for this clone: Its antigen is unidentified.

The sequencing here drew on PBMCs, taken just over 300 days after intestinal transplant. V usage is TRBV30 and J usage is TRBJ2-1; no definite D call. The receptor was derived from a human patient who received an intestinal transplant, so some T cells may come from the graft donor. CDR3 protein: CAWSAIGREQFF. CDR3 nucleotide sequence: TGTGCCTGGAGTGCTATCGGACGTGAGCAGTTCTTC.